A single T cell receptor beta chain is shown here with its context. Its antigen is not identified. CDR3 length: 17 amino acids. J was trimmed by 0 bases and V by 0 bases; bases with no gene match: 5. CDR1 SGDLS and CDR2 YYNGEE come from the germline V gene. Time point: pre-sensitization, week 0. The treatment here: therapeutic diphenylcyclopropenone sensitization with weekly scalp DPC. Blood sampling occurred before each patch-test application. This specimen comes from a study of human T cells and chemical hapten exposure. Study-wide context: The patients, most of them female, presented with alopecia areata, totalis or universalis.

A single record per CDR3 protein comes from TCRdb applying MiXCR to the RACE reads. This table has tens of thousands of distinct CDR3 sequences, approximately 10% appearing once. Broader study findings: Positively correlated with patch test score were the counts of PT1 expanded TCRs. TCRs above 1 in 1000 frequency stayed constant with DPC sensitization.

This sequence joins TRBV9 and TRBJ1-3, with 8 bases lining up with TRBD1. The receptor comes from a middle-aged woman with alopecia areata. Some clones in this sample may be carry-over from other donors' samples. The sample consisted of whole blood, taken in connection with sensitization to the hapten diphenylcyclopropenone (DPC). The CDR3 region is CASSVGARGLSGNTIYF. The CDR3 DNA follows: TGTGCCAGCAGCGTAGGGGCCAGGGGGCTCTCTGGAAACACCATATATTTT.